These 21 T cell receptor beta chains originate from one sample sequenced in a study of graft-versus-host responses after intestinal transplantation. Their antigens remain unidentified. Method: immunoSEQ multiplex PCR; TCRdb's copy keeps in-frame clones and lacks some. The table has about 94,000 clones, 91% seen once. Sequencing was performed on unstimulated CD8+ T cells sorted from spleen or lymph node cells, taken before intestinal transplant. The source of these receptors is a human donor who received an intestinal transplant.

The chain combines TRBV6-5 with TRBJ2-7; D gene unclear. This CDR3 has 12 amino acids. Germline V lookup: CDR1 MNHEY, CDR2 SVGAGI. V was clipped by 2 bases and J by 3 bases, with 5 bases between them. The CDR3 sequence is CASSYPDYEQYF. DNA for the CDR3: TGTGCCAGCAGTTACCCAGACTACGAGCAGTACTTC.

The V and J genes are TRBV29-1 and TRBJ1-1; D is uncertain. The CDR3 has 12 amino acids. Trimming shortened V by 3 bases and J by 1 base, and 6 bases separated the two germline ends. The V gene's germline CDR1 is SQVTM and CDR2 ANQGSEA. The CDR3 loop reads CSVDYRNTEAFF. The CDR3 nucleotides are TGCAGCGTTGATTACAGGAACACTGAAGCTTTCTTT.

This chain connects TRBV4-3 to TRBJ1-1; no clear D. Trimming shortened V by 0 bases and J by 4 bases, and 12 bases separated the two germline ends. CDR1 and CDR2 (germline): LGHNA, YSLEER. The length of the CDR3 is 15 residues. In nucleotides, the CDR3 is TGCGCCAGCAGCCAAGATCGGTACGGGATCACTGAAGCTTTCTTT. It yields the protein CASSQDRYGITEAFF.

The chain links TRBV4-1 to TRBJ2-1, with 11 bases lining up with TRBD2. In germline, CDR1 is MGHRA, CDR2 YSYEKL. The CDR3 runs to 18 residues. V lost 0 bases to trimming and J lost 0 bases; unmatched junction nucleotides: 4. The CDR3 coding sequence is TGCGCCAGCAGCCAAGACGCTAGCGGGGGGCCCTCCTACAATGAGCAGTTCTTC. Translated: CASSQDASGGPSYNEQFF.

The chain is built from TRBV5-1 and TRBJ1-2; D call uncertain. The CDR3 is made up of 14 amino acids. Trimming cost V 2 bases and J 3 bases, with 11 bases left between them. CDR1 is SGHRS, CDR2 YFSETQ, per germline. This CDR3 is CASSFRGPDYGYTF. CDR3 coding DNA: TGCGCCAGCAGCTTTCGTGGTCCGGACTATGGCTACACCTTC.

This chain links TRBV19 with TRBJ1-5, with 7 bases matching TRBD1. Germline CDR1 reads LNHDA; CDR2 reads SQIVND (reference sequence). There are 18 residues in the CDR3. V shed 3 bases, J shed 0 bases, and the junction held 11 bases outside the gene matches. The CDR3 coding sequence is TGTGCCAGTAGTATCGCCCCTGACAGGGTAGGTAGCAATCAGCCCCAGCATTTT. It is translated as CASSIAPDRVGSNQPQHF. The full variable domain, completed using reference TRBV19 and TRBJ1-5, is DGGITQSPKYLFRKEGQNVTLSCEQNLNHDAMYWYRQDPGQGLRLIYYSQIVNDFQKGDIAEGYSVSREKKESFPLTVTSAQKNPTAFYLCASSIAPDRVGSNQPQHFGDGTRLSIL.

The chain joins TRBV19 to TRBJ1-4; tentatively, D is TRBD1 (6 bases). The germline V gene encodes CDR1 LNHDA and CDR2 SQIVND (reference sequence). The CDR3 consists of 15 residues. V was shortened by 5 bases and J by 3 bases, with 13 bases between the two germline ends. The CDR3 region is CASSPPGGPNEKLFF. Here the CDR3 DNA reads TGTGCCAGTAGTCCCCCGGGGGGCCCTAATGAAAAACTGTTTTTT. Variable domain in full (rest from reference TRBV19 and TRBJ1-4): DGGITQSPKYLFRKEGQNVTLSCEQNLNHDAMYWYRQDPGQGLRLIYYSQIVNDFQKGDIAEGYSVSREKKESFPLTVTSAQKNPTAFYLCASSPPGGPNEKLFFGSGTQLSVL.

The chain combines TRBV18 with TRBJ1-3; D gene uncertain. Trimming left V 2 bases short and J 8 bases short, with 7 bases between. This CDR3 is 12 amino acids long. Germline CDR1 reads KGHSH; CDR2 reads LQKENI. The CDR3 bases are TGTGCCAGCTCACCAGAGGACTACACCATATATTTT. Translated, it gives CASSPEDYTIYF. Full variable domain (outside the CDR3, taken from reference TRBV18 and TRBJ1-3): NAGVMQNPRHLVRRRGQEARLRCSPMKGHSHVYWYRQLPEEGLKFMVYLQKENIIDESGMPKERFSAEFPKEGPSILRIQQVVRGDSAAYFCASSPEDYTIYFGEGSWLTVV.

The V call is TRBV18, the J call TRBJ1-1, with D perhaps matching TRBD1 (5 bases). The CDR3 totals 15 residues. V was cut by 2 bases and J by 4 bases, with 14 bases left in between. Germline CDR1 is KGHSH and CDR2 is LQKENI. The CDR3 spells CASSPGAGGGTEAFF. CDR3 DNA sequence: TGTGCCAGCTCACCAGGTGCGGGCGGGGGCACTGAAGCTTTCTTT.

This clone was seen a single time. J is TRBJ1-2 and V is TRBV6-5; D ambiguous. CDR1 MNHEY and CDR2 SVGAGI come from the germline V gene. V shed 2 bases and J shed 4 bases, with 8 bases lying between them. CDR3 length equals 13 residues. CDR3 bases: TGTGCCAGCAGTTACGGGGAGCCCTATGGCTACACCTTC. Residues: CASSYGEPYGYTF.

The V gene is TRBV4-3, the J gene TRBJ1-3; D unclear. The V and J ends lost 0 bases and 0 bases respectively, with 9 bases between them. The CDR3 length is 16 residues. Germline CDR1 and CDR2: LGHNA and YSLEER. CDR3 coding DNA: TGCGCCAGCAGCCAAGATGGAGGAACCTCTGGAAACACCATATATTTT. Translating it yields CASSQDGGTSGNTIYF.

The V gene is TRBV14, the J gene TRBJ2-5; D not certain. The germline gives CDR1 SGHDN, CDR2 FVKESK. Trimming shortened V by 4 bases and J by 4 bases, and 4 bases separated the two germline ends. The CDR3 length is 11 residues. CDR3 in amino acids: CASSRGETQYF. The CDR3 DNA reads TGTGCCAGCAGCCGAGGAGAGACCCAGTACTTC.

This sequence joins TRBV7-9 and TRBJ1-2; 7 bases agree with TRBD1. Germline V gives CDR1 SEHNR, CDR2 FQNEAQ (reference sequence). There are 16 residues in the CDR3. V lost 5 bases and J lost 2; bases outside the gene matches: 11. CDR3 nucleotide sequence: TGTGCCAGCAGCGGCGTCGAGGGGGCGGAGAACTATGGCTACACCTTC. Protein product: CASSGVEGAENYGYTF.

The chain uses TRBV28 and TRBJ2-5; D might be TRBD2 (7 bases). The germline gives CDR1 MDHEN, CDR2 SYDVKM. Trimming cost V 3 bases and J 4 bases, with 18 bases left between them. The CDR3 consists of 16 residues. The CDR3 DNA follows: TGTGCCAGCAGTTTCCTTCTATCCGGGGGGCTAGAGACCCAGTACTTC. Its translation is CASSFLLSGGLETQYF. The full variable domain, rest sourced from reference TRBV28 and TRBJ2-5, is DVKVTQSSRYLVKRTGEKVFLECVQDMDHENMFWYRQDPGLGLRLIYFSYDVKMKEKGDIPEGYSVSREKKERFSLILESASTNQTSMYLCASSFLLSGGLETQYFGPGTRLLVL.

The CDR3 sequence: CATAKTYGGQGGFSNQPQHF. CDR3 DNA: TGTGCCACAGCCAAGACTTACGGTGGACAGGGGGGGTTTAGCAATCAGCCCCAGCATTTT. The chain recombines TRBV19 with TRBJ1-5; 10 bases are shared with TRBD1. This CDR3 contains 20 residues. V lost 10 bases and J lost 0; bases outside the gene matches: 21. The germline V gene encodes CDR1 LNHDA and CDR2 SQIVND (reference sequence).

The chain joins TRBV30 to TRBJ2-7, with D tentatively TRBD2 (5 bases). There are 12 residues in the CDR3. Germline lookup yields CDR1 GTSNPN and CDR2 SVGIG (reference sequence). V lost 0 bases to trimming and J lost 5 bases, with 8 bases between them. The CDR3 DNA reads TGTGCCTGGAGTGTAGGAGGAAACGAGCAGTACTTC. This translates into CAWSVGGNEQYF.

The V gene is TRBV7-9, the J gene TRBJ1-3; D may be TRBD1 (5 bases). Trimming removed 3 bases at V and 2 bases at J, with 14 bases between. CDR3 size: 16 residues. Germline CDR1 is SEHNR and CDR2 is FQNEAQ (reference sequence). For the CDR3, the DNA is TGTGCCAGCAGCTTCCTTGGAGGGGCGGCTGGAAACACCATATATTTT. It yields the protein CASSFLGGAAGNTIYF.

The rearrangement links TRBV6-6 to TRBJ1-2, with a possible D match to TRBD1 (6 bases). This CDR3 has 16 residues. Trimming removed 6 bases from V and 4 bases from J, with 21 bases in between. The germline gives CDR1 MNHNY, CDR2 SVGAGI (reference sequence). The CDR3 sequence is CASSPQGPSPFYGYTF. CDR3 bases: TGTGCCAGCAGCCCACAGGGTCCCTCACCATTCTATGGCTACACCTTC.

The chain combines TRBV7-6 with TRBJ2-2; the D gene is possibly TRBD1 (5 bases). Germline CDR1 is SGHVS and CDR2 is FNYEAQ. V lost 5 bases, J lost 1 base, and 14 bases lay in between. This CDR3 is built from 16 residues. The CDR3 loop is CASSTDPTGNTGELFF. CDR3 DNA: TGTGCCAGCAGCACCGACCCCACAGGGAACACCGGGGAGCTGTTTTTT.

V and J are TRBV4-1 and TRBJ2-7, with D maybe TRBD1 (6 bases). Germline V gene sequence: CDR1 MGHRA, CDR2 YSYEKL. V was shortened by 1 base and J by 2 bases, with 9 bases between the two germline ends. The CDR3 loop spans 14 amino acids. CDR3 coding DNA: TGCGCCAGCAGCCAAGGACAGGAGACCTACGAGCAGTACTTC. Its protein is CASSQGQETYEQYF.

The CDR3 loop reads CASSGREDYGYTF. As DNA, the CDR3 is TGTGCCAGCAGTGGGAGGGAGGACTATGGCTACACCTTC. The chain joins TRBV2 to TRBJ1-2; D remains ambiguous. Germline V gene lookup returns CDR1 SNHLY and CDR2 FYNNEI. V dropped 4 bases and J dropped 3 bases, with 9 bases sitting between them. The CDR3 sequence is 13 residues long.